The rows below give T cell receptor beta chains drawn from one sample of a study of blood T cell repertoires in COVID-19. Generated by immunoSEQ multiplex PCR, the TCRdb table keeps only in-frame clones and is missing some. The sample carries about 95,000 clones, roughly 79% recorded once. What was sequenced was peripheral blood. Receptor source: a man older than 75 with COVID-19, enrolled during active disease. CDR3s include the opening cysteine and the closing phenylalanine or tryptophan. The D gene is left open where the match is weak. The listing skips clone size in some rows; elsewhere it reads once, few, many or a size class.

TRBJ1-2 | TRBV7-5 | once | . | TGTGTCAGAAGCATCAACAGGGGTAACTATGGCTACACCTTC | CVRSINRGNYGYTF
TRBJ2-5 | TRBV6-5 | . | . | TGTGCCAGCAGACTAGGACAGCAAGAGACCCAGTACTTC | CASRLGQQETQYF
TRBJ2-7 | TRBV28 | . | . | TGTGCCAGCAATCGGAACAGGCCTGCCTACGAGCAGTACTTC | CASNRNRPAYEQYF
TRBJ1-1 | TRBV13 | . | . | TGTGCCAGCAGCTTAGCAACAGCCCCGTTCACTGAAGCTTTCTTT | CASSLATAPFTEAFF
TRBJ1-4 | TRBV7-6 | . | . | TGTGCCAGCAGCTTAGCAGGGGAAGGTGAAAAACTGTTTTTT | CASSLAGEGEKLFF
TRBJ2-3 | TRBV18 | . | . | TGTGCCAGCTCACTTTCTATTAGCACAGATACGCAGTATTTT | CASSLSISTDTQYF
TRBJ2-7 | TRBV18 | . | . | TGTGCCAGCTCACCAGGAGGGAAGCAGTACTTC | CASSPGGKQYF
TRBJ1-3 | TRBV5-5 | . | TRBD1 | TGTGCCAGCAGGCTCCGACAGGGCTCTGGAAACACCATATATTTT | CASRLRQGSGNTIYF
TRBJ1-1 | TRBV6-6 | . | TRBD1 | TGTGCCAGCAGCTATACAGGGGGCACTGAAGCTTTCTTT | CASSYTGGTEAFF
TRBJ1-2 | TRBV18 | . | . | TGTGCCAGCTCACCGGCAGGAATTAACTATGGCTACACCTTC | CASSPAGINYGYTF
TRBJ2-6 | TRBV5-1 | . | TRBD1 | TGCGCCAGCAGCTTGGAAACAGGGGCTGGGGCCAACGTCCTGACTTTC | CASSLETGAGANVLTF
TRBJ2-5 | TRBV7-3 | . | TRBD2 | TGTGCCAGCAGTTCTACTAGCGGCCAAGAGACCCAGTACTTC | CASSSTSGQETQYF
TRBJ1-6 | TRBV7-2 | few | . | TGTGCCAGCAGTCTACAGTACGCCCGCATGGGTTCACCCCTCCACTTT | CASSLQYARMGSPLHF
TRBJ2-5 | TRBV5-1 | . | TRBD1 | TGCGCCAGCAGCCCCGGGACAGGGTTGAATCTGGAGACCCAGTACTTC | CASSPGTGLNLETQYF
TRBJ2-7 | TRBV9 | . | TRBD2 | TGTGCCAGCAGCGCCAGCCGGGGGGGGACTTCCTACGAGCAGTACTTC | CASSASRGGTSYEQYF
TRBJ1-2 | TRBV6-5 | . | . | TGTGCCAGCAGTTACTCGAAAACAGGCCGGCTGAATGGCTACACCTTC | CASSYSKTGRLNGYTF
TRBJ2-7 | TRBV25-1 | . | . | TGTGCCAGCAGAGTAGGGGAATCGGGCGAGCAGTACTTC | CASRVGESGEQYF
TRBJ1-2 | TRBV6-5 | . | TRBD1 | TGTGCCAGCAGTTACTCCCGGACAGGGGGAAACTATGGCTACACCTTC | CASSYSRTGGNYGYTF
TRBJ1-5 | TRBV21-1 | . | . | TGTGCCTTAAGCAAAGGGGTCTCAGAGGTTCACACCGGCAATCAGCCCCAGCATTTT | CALSKGVSEVHTGNQPQHF
TRBJ2-2 | TRBV30 | once | . | TGTGCCTGGGGCATCTCATTTGGATCGGGCGGGGAGCTGTTTTTT | CAWGISFGSGGELFF
TRBJ2-6 | TRBV28 | . | . | TGTGCCAGCAGTCTCCCTAGTCGGTCTAGTGGGGCCAACGTCCTGACTTTC | CASSLPSRSSGANVLTF
TRBJ1-2 | TRBV10-3 | . | TRBD1 | TGTGCCATCAGTTCCGGGACAGGGGTAGGCGGCTACACCTTC | CAISSGTGVGGYTF
TRBJ1-2 | TRBV12-3/TRBV12-4 | . | . | TGTGCCAGCAGCTCAGGACAGTCCTATGGCTACACCTTC | CASSSGQSYGYTF
TRBJ2-2 | TRBV5-1 | . | . | TGCGCCAGCAGCTTTAAGGGGGTGATTGGCACCGGGGAGCTGTTTTTT | CASSFKGVIGTGELFF
TRBJ2-7 | TRBV6-2/TRBV6-3 | once | TRBD2 | TGTGCCAGCAGCAGGAGTGGCGGGGGGGCCAGATCCTACGAGCAGTACTTC | CASSRSGGGARSYEQYF
TRBJ1-2 | TRBV19 | . | . | TGTGCCAGTAGTTTGGGGGCCGGGACACTTTCTAACTATGGCTACACCTTC | CASSLGAGTLSNYGYTF
TRBJ2-7 | TRBV5-5 | . | . | TGTGCCAGCAGCTTGGAGCCACCCCGCGAGCAGTACTTC | CASSLEPPREQYF
TRBJ2-1 | TRBV7-2 | . | TRBD1 | TGTGCCAGCAGCTATCGACAGGGGGTAGATGAGCAGTTCTTC | CASSYRQGVDEQFF
TRBJ1-2 | TRBV7-9 | . | . | TGTGCCAGCAGCTTAGAGACTAGGGGCTACACCTTC | CASSLETRGYTF
TRBJ1-4 | TRBV11-2 | . | TRBD1 | TGTGCCAGCAGCTTAGTCTGGACAGGGAATGAAAAACTGTTTTTT | CASSLVWTGNEKLFF
TRBJ2-1 | TRBV6-2/TRBV6-3 | . | . | TGTGCCAGCAGTCCCGGTGGGAGCTCCTACAATGAGCAGTTCTTC | CASSPGGSSYNEQFF
TRBJ2-2 | TRBV5-1 | . | . | TGCGCCAGCACTCGGAGCACCGGGGAGCTGTTTTTT | CASTRSTGELFF
TRBJ1-5 | TRBV6-2/TRBV6-3 | . | TRBD1 | TGTGCCAGCAGTTACGAAACCGGGACAGGGACCAATCAGCCCCAGCATTTT | CASSYETGTGTNQPQHF
TRBJ2-7 | TRBV7-8 | . | . | TGTGCCAGCAGCTTATATTTAACAGAAACAGTATACGAGCAGTACTTC | CASSLYLTETVYEQYF
TRBJ1-1 | TRBV5-1 | . | . | TGCGCCAGCAGCTTGTCTTCCAGGGTCACTGAAGCTTTCTTT | CASSLSSRVTEAFF
TRBJ1-1 | TRBV19 | once | TRBD1 | TGTGCCAGTAGTATATCCCCGACAGGGCGGGAGGGCACTGAAGCTTTCTTT | CASSISPTGREGTEAFF
TRBJ1-4 | TRBV6-5 | once | TRBD1 | TGTGCCAGCAGTTACCGCCCTTTGGGACAGGTTGAAAAACTGTTTTTT | CASSYRPLGQVEKLFF
TRBJ1-2 | TRBV2 | . | . | TGTGCCAGCAGTGAATCCGCGTATGGCTACACCTTC | CASSESAYGYTF
TRBJ2-5 | TRBV19 | . | TRBD1 | TGTGCCAGTCGTCGACAGGGTCAAGAGACCCAGTACTTC | CASRRQGQETQYF
TRBJ2-1 | TRBV15 | . | TRBD2 | TGTGCCACCAGCAGATTAGCGGGGGGACTCAATGAGCAGTTCTTC | CATSRLAGGLNEQFF